Reported below is one T cell receptor beta chain. Its antigen remains unknown. This CDR3 comprises 14 residues. The data were taken from a study of cytomegalovirus exposure and HLA in healthy donors. Whole-study findings and limits: Earlier analysis looked at TCR beta V segments, and most were productive about 87% or about 30% of the time. Later analysis found that TCR beta chains associated with HLA were more clonally expanded than other, equally common chains.

This PCR relied on a set of 60 Vbeta primers and 13 Jbeta primers. Generated by immunoSEQ multiplex PCR, the TCRdb table keeps only in-frame clones and is missing some. The sample consists of approximately 100,000 clones, about two thirds of them appearing once. The chain joins TRBV21-1 to TRBJ1-2. TRBV21-1 is a pseudogene. The specimen was PBMCs. The origin of this receptor is an older woman in good health and CMV-seropositive. CDR3 protein: CASRDGQGLYGYTF. CDR3 nucleotide sequence: TGTGCCAGCCGCGATGGTCAGGGACTCTATGGCTACACCTTC.